These 30 T cell receptor beta chains were all obtained from the same sample, sequenced in a study of immune cell composition in non-small cell lung cancer. Using immunoSEQ multiplex PCR, the repertoire was profiled, and TCRdb retains in-frame clones only, with some absent. The data show thousands of clones, roughly 73% seen once. Normal lung was sampled as far from the tumour as possible, at least 3 cm. These same records also appear under a second study, on CD4 T cells in lung cancer.

Sequencing input: non-adjacent lung tissue. The receptors shown here come from a human donor with non-small cell lung cancer.

The chain carries TRBV7-2 and TRBJ2-7; D is unresolved. The ends were cut back, 4 bases at V and 0 bases at J, with 13 bases in the middle. The CDR3 covers 15 residues. Per the germline V gene, CDR1 is SGHTA and CDR2 is FQGNSA. In DNA form, the CDR3 reads TGTGCCAGCAGCTCTACTGCGGTCAACTCCTACGAGCAGTACTTC. Its translation: CASSSTAVNSYEQYF.

The V and J genes are TRBV6-1 and TRBJ2-7; no reliable D call. From germline, CDR1 is MNHNS and CDR2 SASEGT. CDR3 length equals 15 residues. Trimming cost V 5 bases and J 2 bases, with 16 bases left between them. Here the CDR3 reads CASSSPASPPYEQYF. CDR3 bases: TGTGCCAGCAGTTCCCCCGCGAGCCCACCCTACGAGCAGTACTTC.

The chain uses TRBV2 and TRBJ1-4; TRBD1 agrees at 11 bases. Germline CDR1 SNHLY, CDR2 FYNNEI. The CDR3 totals 17 residues. V lost 6 bases and J lost 3; bases outside the gene matches: 9. The CDR3 protein is CASSPWDRGFPNEKLFF. The CDR3 nucleotides read TGTGCCAGCAGCCCATGGGACAGGGGGTTCCCTAATGAAAAACTGTTTTTT.

The chain uses TRBV15 and TRBJ1-1, with no clear D. This CDR3 is built from 13 residues. V was clipped by 7 bases and J by 1 base, with 10 bases between them. Germline V lookup: CDR1 LNHNV, CDR2 YYDKDF (reference sequence). The DNA for the CDR3 is TGTGCCACCATGTATAGAAAGAACACTGAAGCTTTCTTT. This codes for CATMYRKNTEAFF.

V usage is TRBV5-5 and J usage is TRBJ2-1; 11 bases match TRBD2. With 4 bases clipped from V and 7 bases from J, the junction kept 16 bases outside the gene matches. Per germline, CDR1 SGHKS and CDR2 YYEKEE (reference sequence). The CDR3 runs 18 residues. As DNA, the CDR3 is TGTGCCAGCAGCGACCTGGGGGGTCTAGCGGGGGGATCGAATGAGCAGTTCTTC. Its protein product is CASSDLGGLAGGSNEQFF. Variable domain in full (rest from reference TRBV5-5 and TRBJ2-1): DAGVTQSPTHLIKTRGQQVTLRCSPISGHKSVSWYQQVLGQGPQFIFQYYEKEERGRGNFPDRFSARQFPNYSSELNVNALLLGDSALYLCASSDLGGLAGGSNEQFFGPGTRLTVL.

In its sample, this clone was seen a few times. V is TRBV6-6 and J is TRBJ1-5; no reliable D call. The CDR3 contains 14 residues. In germline, CDR1 is MNHNY, CDR2 SVGAGI (reference sequence). The V end lost 6 bases, the J end lost 2 bases, and 11 bases lay between the germline ends. The CDR3 coding sequence is TGTGCCAGCAGCACCGACAATGGCAATCAGCCCCAGCATTTT. It encodes CASSTDNGNQPQHF.

This clone was seen more than once but under ten times. The chain combines TRBV19 with TRBJ2-7; D is possibly TRBD2 (5 bases). With 3 bases removed from V and 4 bases from J, the gap between germline ends came to 13 bases. The CDR3 runs 14 residues. Germline V gene data show CDR1 as LNHDA and CDR2 as SQIVND (reference sequence). CDR3 coding DNA: TGTGCCAGTAGTATGATGGACTCCCAATACGAGCAGTACTTC. Residues: CASSMMDSQYEQYF.

The V call is TRBV5-4, the J call TRBJ2-5; D is undetermined. V was pared by 0 bases and J by 0 bases, with 9 bases between. Germline lookup yields CDR1 SGHNT and CDR2 YYREEE (reference sequence). The CDR3 totals 15 residues. CDR3 in DNA: TGTGCCAGCAGCTTGGATGGCAGAAACCAAGAGACCCAGTACTTC. Translating gives CASSLDGRNQETQYF.

This clone has more than one count but fewer than ten. The rearrangement links TRBV5-5 to TRBJ2-5; 8 bases line up with TRBD2. The germline CDR1 and CDR2 sequences are SGHKS and YYEKEE (reference sequence). J was trimmed by 2 bases and V by 3 bases; bases with no gene match: 6. This CDR3 spans 15 amino acids. In nucleotides, the CDR3 is TGTGCCAGCAGCTGGGGACTAGGGGGGCAAGAGACCCAGTACTTC. It yields the protein CASSWGLGGQETQYF.

The genes are TRBV11-2 and TRBJ1-2; tentative D call: TRBD1 (5 bases). V shed 0 bases and J shed 4 bases, with 9 bases lying between them. The CDR3 runs to 14 residues. Germline CDR1 reads SGHAT; CDR2 reads FQNNGV. The CDR3 loop is CASSLDPGIYGYTF. CDR3 coding DNA: TGTGCCAGCAGCTTAGATCCAGGGATCTATGGCTACACCTTC.

Only a few counts were recorded for this clone. The chain combines TRBV6-6 with TRBJ1-1, with D unresolved. CDR1 MNHNY and CDR2 SVGAGI come from the germline V gene (reference sequence). CDR3 length: 14 amino acids. The V end lost 6 bases, the J end lost 4 bases, and 15 bases lay between the germline ends. CDR3 sequence reads: CASRDPGIRTEAFF. For the CDR3, the DNA is TGTGCCAGCAGGGATCCGGGGATCCGCACTGAAGCTTTCTTT.

The chain has TRBV6-5 and TRBJ1-2; 7 positions match TRBD1. Germline loops: CDR1 MNHEY, CDR2 SVGAGI. V dropped 5 bases and J dropped 7; count of bases not matched to a gene: 7. This CDR3 contains 13 residues. In DNA form, the CDR3 reads TGTGCCAGCAGTCCGCAGGGGGTCGCTGGCTACACCTTC. This encodes CASSPQGVAGYTF.

The chain combines TRBV19 with TRBJ1-1; D gene ambiguous. The ends were cut back, 4 bases at V and 6 bases at J, with 9 bases in the middle. Germline V lookup: CDR1 LNHDA, CDR2 SQIVND (reference sequence). The CDR3 loop spans 12 amino acids. This chain's CDR3 is CASSRNSAEAFF. The CDR3 DNA reads TGTGCCAGTAGTAGGAATAGCGCTGAAGCTTTCTTT.

The chain couples TRBV21-1 to TRBJ2-3; the table calls TRBD1, which could not be checked here. TRBV21-1 is given as a pseudogene. The CDR3 loop spans 13 amino acids. The CDR3 reads CASIPQVTDTQYF. The CDR3, as DNA: TGTGCCAGCATCCCACAGGTCACAGATACGCAGTATTTT.

The gene calls are TRBV15 and TRBJ2-3; D is possibly TRBD1 (5 bases). CDR3 length equals 15 residues. Trimming took 0 bases from V and 6 from J, leaving 13 bases between them. Germline V CDR1 and CDR2: LNHNV, YYDKDF (reference sequence). The CDR3 nucleotides read TGTGCCACCAGCAGAGATCCGACGGCAGGGGATACGCAGTATTTT. Encoded protein: CATSRDPTAGDTQYF.

The chain combines TRBV13 with TRBJ2-2; 7 bases line up with TRBD1. With V trimmed by 5 bases and J by 4 bases, 1 base remained unmatched. CDR3 size: 13 residues. Germline-derived CDR1 and CDR2 are PRHDT and FYEKMQ (reference sequence). Here the CDR3 DNA reads TGTGCCAGCAGCAACAGGGGCACCGGGGAGCTGTTTTTT. Its translation: CASSNRGTGELFF.

The chain joins TRBV7-9 to TRBJ2-3; weak D call: TRBD1 (5 bases). Trimming pared 4 bases from V and 1 base from J, leaving 12 bases between. CDR1 is SEHNR and CDR2 is FQNEAQ in the germline V gene (reference sequence). This CDR3 spans 15 amino acids. CDR3 DNA sequence: TGTGCCAGCAGCTCTTTACAGGTGGGCACAGATACGCAGTATTTT. It translates to CASSSLQVGTDTQYF.

J is TRBJ1-1 and V is TRBV18; D is unresolved. Germline assignment: CDR1 KGHSH and CDR2 LQKENI. The CDR3 has 15 residues. Trimming removed 4 bases at V and 0 bases at J, with 12 bases between. The CDR3 reads CASSLREGLNTEAFF. The CDR3 nucleotides are TGTGCCAGCTCACTCCGGGAAGGGTTGAACACTGAAGCTTTCTTT.

This clone appeared a few times. The chain has TRBV6-1 and TRBJ1-1; D not resolved. Germline CDR1 reads MNHNS; CDR2 reads SASEGT. The CDR3 totals 14 residues. V lost 6 bases, J lost 4 bases, and 15 bases lay in between. The chain's CDR3 is CASRDPGIRTEAFF. CDR3 sequence (DNA): TGTGCCAGCAGGGATCCGGGGATCCGCACTGAAGCTTTCTTT.

This clone qualifies as medium-sized. The chain combines TRBV30 with TRBJ1-5; D not resolved. The CDR3 length is 13 residues. Trimming took off 0 bases at V and 6 bases at J, with 9 bases between the two ends. From germline, CDR1 is GTSNPN and CDR2 SVGIG (reference sequence). CDR3 residues: CAWSVHLTQPQHF. CDR3 nucleotide sequence: TGTGCCTGGAGTGTACACCTCACTCAGCCCCAGCATTTT.

The chain couples TRBV5-4 to TRBJ2-1; TRBD1 aligns across 7 bases. V shed 3 bases, J shed 9 bases, and the junction held 12 bases outside the gene matches. The CDR3 has 15 amino acids. Germline lookup yields CDR1 SGHNT and CDR2 YYREEE (reference sequence). CDR3 sequence reads: CASSSGTVGVGEQFF. The DNA for the CDR3 is TGTGCCAGCAGCTCCGGGACAGTGGGCGTTGGTGAGCAGTTCTTC.

The rearrangement joins TRBV10-3 to TRBJ2-5, with a tentative D call TRBD1 (6 bases). Trimming pared 10 bases from V and 1 base from J, leaving 16 bases between. This CDR3 comprises 14 residues. Looked up from germline, CDR1 is ENHRY and CDR2 is SYGVKD. The CDR3, as DNA: TGTGCCACTCAGTTCGGACAGAGCCAAGAGACCCAGTACTTC. This encodes CATQFGQSQETQYF.

The V call is TRBV6-1, the J call TRBJ2-5, with TRBD1 identical over 10 bases. V gave up 6 bases and J gave up 4 bases; unmatched junction bases: 2. The germline V gene encodes CDR1 MNHNS and CDR2 SASEGT. CDR3 length equals 13 residues. The CDR3 loop is CASRDRGVETQYF. CDR3 nucleotide sequence: TGTGCCAGCAGGGACAGGGGGGTAGAGACCCAGTACTTC.

This clone was detected only a few times. The chain links TRBV6-6 to TRBJ1-1; 7 bases fit TRBD1. V shed 7 bases and J 4 bases; nucleotides not matched to a gene: 12. Germline CDR1 and CDR2: MNHNY and SVGAGI (reference sequence). This CDR3 is 15 amino acids long. The CDR3 reads CASTLSARGFTEAFF. The CDR3 coding sequence is TGTGCCAGCACCCTATCCGCCAGGGGGTTCACTGAAGCTTTCTTT.

This rearrangement joins TRBV10-3 to TRBJ1-1; 8 positions match TRBD1. The CDR3 contains 15 residues. In germline, CDR1 is ENHRY, CDR2 SYGVKD. The V gene end was trimmed by 9 bases and the J gene end by 5 bases; junction bases not matched to a gene: 14. CDR3 protein: CAIGGSPGGSTEAFF. CDR3 nucleotides: TGTGCCATAGGGGGTTCTCCAGGGGGCAGTACTGAAGCTTTCTTT.

The chain employs TRBV2 and TRBJ1-2; tentatively, D is TRBD1 (6 bases). Germline CDR1 reads SNHLY; CDR2 reads FYNNEI. V was cut by 2 bases and J by 8 bases, with 15 bases left in between. CDR3 size: 14 residues. CDR3 coding DNA: TGTGCCAGCAGTGAAACGGCAGGGGCTGAGGGCTACACCTTC. Its protein is CASSETAGAEGYTF.

V is TRBV7-2 and J is TRBJ2-1; 8 bases map to TRBD2. The CDR3 runs to 14 residues. From germline, CDR1 is SGHTA and CDR2 FQGNSA. V lost 4 bases to trimming and J lost 7 bases; unmatched junction nucleotides: 6. CDR3 DNA sequence: TGTGCCAGCAGCTCCAGCGGGAGAGGGAATGAGCAGTTCTTC. This translates into CASSSSGRGNEQFF.

The chain joins TRBV5-6 to TRBJ2-3, with 7 positions matching TRBD2. Germline loops: CDR1 SGHDT, CDR2 YYEEEE. J was trimmed by 7 bases and V by 3 bases; bases with no gene match: 8. This CDR3 contains 14 residues. The CDR3 loop is CASSWTTSRNTQYF. The CDR3 DNA reads as TGTGCCAGCAGCTGGACGACTAGCCGGAATACGCAGTATTTT.

This sequence joins TRBV29-1 and TRBJ2-3, with a possible D match to TRBD2 (6 bases). From germline, CDR1 is SQVTM and CDR2 ANQGSEA. The CDR3 sequence is 16 residues long. The V end was cut by 0 bases, the J end by 0 bases, with 13 bases between. The CDR3 DNA reads TGCAGCGTTGAAGATCTTACCAGCGGGAGCACAGATACGCAGTATTTT. It specifies CSVEDLTSGSTDTQYF.

The genes are TRBV7-6 and TRBJ2-1; 8 positions agree with TRBD2. The CDR3 has 16 amino acids. Germline V gives CDR1 SGHVS, CDR2 FNYEAQ. V lost 1 base to trimming and J lost 7 bases; unmatched junction nucleotides: 9. The CDR3 nucleotides are TGTGCCAGCAGCTTAGAGACGGGGGGGCATTGGAATGAGCAGTTCTTC. Translating it yields CASSLETGGHWNEQFF.